This TCR beta chain was captured by sequencing in a study of blood T cell repertoires in COVID-19. At the level of the study: PBMCs, B-cell-depleted T cells, or T cells provided the cDNA or gDNA that made up the material.

This clone turned up a few times. As handled by the study authors: Amplification with reference gene primers provided the estimates of nucleated cell counts. Only in-frame clones appear in the TCRdb table, and some are missing; sequencing was by immunoSEQ multiplex PCR. For V, J and clone size, that table is used; D and trimming come from the DNA. The repertoire consists of fewer than 100,000 clones, with around 83% occurring once and the leading ten covering 20% to 25%. Germline lookup yields CDR1 MNHEY and CDR2 SMNVEV (reference sequence). After removal of 3 bases from V and 5 bases from J, the junction contained 4 bases not matched to a gene. This CDR3 has 13 residues.

This sequence was found in a woman aged 50 to 65 with acute or convalescent COVID-19. The sequencing sample was made of peripheral blood. The chain links TRBV27 to TRBJ2-7; 7 bases line up with TRBD2. CDR3 nucleotides: TGTGCCAGCAGTTTCCGACTAGCCCACGAGCAGTACTTC. Protein sequence: CASSFRLAHEQYF.